Following are 3 T cell receptor beta chains from one sample sequenced in a study of Tregs in tolerant kidney transplant recipients. Generated by immunoSEQ multiplex PCR, the TCRdb table keeps only in-frame clones and is missing some. The sample's table shows tens of thousands of clones. Recipients received nonmyeloablative bone marrow transplants from related graft donors, with transient mixed chimerism. The sequenced sample was CD4+ T cells from blood (PBMCs), obtained 24 months after the transplant. The receptors originated from a human patient who received a combined kidney and bone marrow transplant. Some T cells may arise from the graft donor.

Concerning this clone itself: The CDR3 end lies 3 residues beyond the end of the read and is filled in from the germline J gene. The chain joins TRBV2 to TRBJ2-7, with 7 bases fitting TRBD2. The CDR3 has 14 residues. Germline V gene lookup returns CDR1 SNHLY and CDR2 FYNNEI. V was clipped by 5 bases and J by 3 bases; unmatched bases: 7. The CDR3 sequence is CASSLGLGGYEQYF. The sequenced CDR3 bases are TGTGCCAGCAGTTTAGGACTAGGAGGCTACGAG.

The sequenced CDR3 bases are TGTGCCAGTAGTTTTCTTGTCGTCAGGTCGAACACTGAA. Its translation: CASSFLVVRSNTE. The CDR3 as a whole reads CASSFLVVRSNTEAFF. This chain joins TRBV19 and TRBJ1-1; no clear D. The DNA ends 3 residues before the CDR3 does, and the rest of the CDR3 is filled in from the germline J gene. V gave up 5 bases and J gave up 1 base, with 17 bases separating them. The CDR3 covers 16 residues. The germline gives CDR1 LNHDA, CDR2 SQIVND (reference sequence).

For this clone: The read halts 3 residues ahead of the CDR3 end, with the missing end drawn from the germline J gene. V and J are TRBV20-1 and TRBJ1-3; 9 nucleotides match TRBD1. CDR3 length equals 15 residues. V trimming: 4 bases; J trimming: 7 bases; junction bases outside the gene matches: 11. Germline V CDR1 and CDR2: DFQATT, SNEGSKA (reference sequence). The sequenced CDR3 bases are TGCAGTGCTATATTTCCGGGACAGGGCTCGAACACC. Protein product: CSAIFPGQGSNT. The CDR3 as a whole reads CSAIFPGQGSNTIYF.